This T cell receptor (beta chain) came from a study of T cell responses to AZD1222 COVID-19 vaccine. Overall study context: Some second doses came at about 4 weeks and others at about 12 weeks; these were pooled.

With respect to this clone: Antigen unknown.

General study results and limits: Donors in the cohort were predominantly white British and more often female, and clonal diversity was possibly underestimated.

The length of the CDR3 is 16 residues. Assay: immunoSEQ multiplex PCR; the TCRdb copy retains only in-frame clones and omits some. The table includes fewer than 120,000 clones, around 82% detected once. J is TRBJ2-2 and V is TRBV21-1; the table's D call of TRBD1 was not tested on the DNA. TRBV21-1 is a pseudogene. The clonotype comes from an adult in good health. Sequences were derived from peripheral blood, sampled on day 0 of AZD1222 vaccination. The CDR3 region is CASSTRQGPNTGELFF. In nucleotides, the CDR3 is TGTGCCAGCAGCACACGACAGGGCCCGAACACCGGGGAGCTGTTTTTT.